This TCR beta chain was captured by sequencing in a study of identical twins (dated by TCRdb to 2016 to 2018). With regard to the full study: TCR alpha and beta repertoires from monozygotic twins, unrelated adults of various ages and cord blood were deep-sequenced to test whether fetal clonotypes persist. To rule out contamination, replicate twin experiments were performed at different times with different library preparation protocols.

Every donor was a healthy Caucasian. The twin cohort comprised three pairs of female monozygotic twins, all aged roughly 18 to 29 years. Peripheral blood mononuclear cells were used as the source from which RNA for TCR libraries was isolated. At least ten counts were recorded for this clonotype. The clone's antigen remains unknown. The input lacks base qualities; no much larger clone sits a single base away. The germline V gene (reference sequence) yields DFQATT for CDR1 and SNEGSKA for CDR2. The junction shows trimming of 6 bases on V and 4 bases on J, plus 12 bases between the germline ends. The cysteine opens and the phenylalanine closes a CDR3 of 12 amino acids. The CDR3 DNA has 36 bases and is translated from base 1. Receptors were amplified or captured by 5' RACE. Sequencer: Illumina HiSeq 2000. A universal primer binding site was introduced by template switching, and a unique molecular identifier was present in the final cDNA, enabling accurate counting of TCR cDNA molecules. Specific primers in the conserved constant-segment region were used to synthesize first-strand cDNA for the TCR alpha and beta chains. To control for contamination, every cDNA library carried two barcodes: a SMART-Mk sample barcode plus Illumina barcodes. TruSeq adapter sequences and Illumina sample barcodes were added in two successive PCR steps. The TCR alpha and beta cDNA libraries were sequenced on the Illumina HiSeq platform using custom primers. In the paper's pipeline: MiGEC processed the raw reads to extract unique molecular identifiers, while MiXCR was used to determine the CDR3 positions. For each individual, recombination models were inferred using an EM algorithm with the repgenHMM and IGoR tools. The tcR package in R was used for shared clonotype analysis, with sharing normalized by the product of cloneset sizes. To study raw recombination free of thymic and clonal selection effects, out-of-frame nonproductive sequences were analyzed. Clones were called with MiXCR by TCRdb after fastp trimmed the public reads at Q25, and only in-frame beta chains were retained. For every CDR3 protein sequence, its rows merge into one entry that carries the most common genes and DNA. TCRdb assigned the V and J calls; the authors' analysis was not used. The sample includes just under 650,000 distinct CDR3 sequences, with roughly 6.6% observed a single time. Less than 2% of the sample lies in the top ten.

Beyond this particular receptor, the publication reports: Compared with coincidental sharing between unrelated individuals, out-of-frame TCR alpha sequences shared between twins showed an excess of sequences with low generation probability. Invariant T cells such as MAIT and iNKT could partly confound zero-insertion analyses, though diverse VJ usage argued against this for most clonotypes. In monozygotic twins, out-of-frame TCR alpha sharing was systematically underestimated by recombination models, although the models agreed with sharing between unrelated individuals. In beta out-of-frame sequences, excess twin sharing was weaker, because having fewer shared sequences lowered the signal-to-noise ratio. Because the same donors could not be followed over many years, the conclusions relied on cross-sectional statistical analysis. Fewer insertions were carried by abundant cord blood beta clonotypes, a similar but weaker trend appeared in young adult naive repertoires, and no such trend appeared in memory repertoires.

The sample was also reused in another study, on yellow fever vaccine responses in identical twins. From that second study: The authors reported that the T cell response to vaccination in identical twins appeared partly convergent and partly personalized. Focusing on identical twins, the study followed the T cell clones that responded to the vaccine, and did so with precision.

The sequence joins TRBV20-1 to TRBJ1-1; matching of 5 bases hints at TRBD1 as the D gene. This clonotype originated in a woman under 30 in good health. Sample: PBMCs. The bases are TGCAGTGCCATTGGGACGGGCACTGAAGCTTTCTTT. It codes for CSAIGTGTEAFF.